This entry lists 30 T cell receptor beta chains sequenced from one sample in a study of blood T cell repertoires in COVID-19. Using immunoSEQ multiplex PCR, the repertoire was profiled, and TCRdb retains in-frame clones only, with some absent. This table holds a few hundred thousand clones, roughly 88% found once. Sequenced sample: PBMCs or T cells enriched from blood (not recorded which). Receptors were obtained from a middle-aged woman who had been exposed to COVID-19.

The chain joins TRBV30 to TRBJ2-5; 10 bases agree with TRBD2. V dropped 1 base and J dropped 5; count of bases not matched to a gene: 4. Germline V gene sequence: CDR1 GTSNPN, CDR2 SVGIG (reference sequence). The CDR3 covers 14 residues. The CDR3 here is CAWSEAGGLETQYF. The CDR3 DNA is TGTGCCTGGAGTGAAGCGGGGGGGCTCGAGACCCAGTACTTC. The entire variable domain, with the rest obtained from reference TRBV30 and TRBJ2-5, is as follows: SQTIHQWPATLVQPVGSPLSLECTVEGTSNPNLYWYRQAAGRGLQLLFYSVGIGQISSEVPQNLSASRPQDRQFILSSKKLLLSDSGFYLCAWSEAGGLETQYFGPGTRLLVL.

This sequence joins TRBV11-1 and TRBJ2-3; no reliable D call. Germline V gene sequence: CDR1 SGHAT, CDR2 FQDESV (reference sequence). CDR3 length: 16 residues. V was trimmed by 3 bases and J by 2 bases, leaving 15 bases between them. The CDR3 protein is CASSFGQTTTTDTQYF. The CDR3 bases are TGTGCCAGCAGCTTTGGGCAGACAACGACCACAGATACGCAGTATTTT.

The CDR3 nucleotides read TGTGCCAGCAGCCCAGGGACAGAGAAATTAGGCGGCTACACCTTC. This codes for CASSPGTEKLGGYTF. V is TRBV7-9 and J is TRBJ1-2; 7 bases agree with TRBD1. Germline CDR1 and CDR2: SEHNR and FQNEAQ (reference sequence). CDR3 size: 15 residues. Trimming at V came to 5 bases and at J to 8 bases, leaving 14 bases not matched to a gene.

The count of this clone is one. J is TRBJ1-5 and V is TRBV2; a possible D gene is TRBD1 (5 bases). CDR3 length equals 14 residues. Germline assignment: CDR1 SNHLY and CDR2 FYNNEI. Between the trimmed V and J ends, which lost 6 bases and 6 bases, there was a span of 15 bases. As DNA, the CDR3 is TGTGCCAGCAGGTACCGGGGGATTACTCAGCCCCAGCATTTT. It encodes CASRYRGITQPQHF.

The chain has TRBV28 and TRBJ1-1; D unclear. V was shortened by 1 base and J by 5 bases, with 5 bases between the two germline ends. The CDR3 is 12 residues long. Germline V CDR1 and CDR2: MDHEN, SYDVKM. In DNA, the CDR3 is TGTGCCAGCAGTTTATTGAGGACTGAAGCTTTCTTT. It specifies CASSLLRTEAFF.

The chain couples TRBV7-3 to TRBJ2-7; D may be TRBD2 (6 bases). V was pared by 2 bases and J by 1 base, with 6 bases between. The CDR3 sequence is 13 residues long. Per germline, CDR1 SGHTA and CDR2 FQGTGA. This chain's CDR3 is CASSLGLSYEQYF. The CDR3 region has the DNA TGTGCCAGCAGCTTAGGACTATCCTACGAGCAGTACTTC.

The chain uses TRBV6-4 and TRBJ1-1; perhaps TRBD1 as D (5 bases). Germline V CDR1 and CDR2: MRHNA, SNTAGT. V was trimmed by 3 bases and J by 1 base, leaving 15 bases between them. The CDR3 has 16 residues. The CDR3 DNA sequence: TGTGCCAGCAGTGAGAATGCGGGGCTAGGGAACACTGAAGCTTTCTTT. It codes for CASSENAGLGNTEAFF.

V usage is TRBV15 and J usage is TRBJ1-1, with D possibly matching TRBD1 (6 bases). The CDR3 loop spans 15 amino acids. Trimming took off 1 base at V and 5 bases at J, with 14 bases between the two ends. Germline V CDR1 and CDR2: LNHNV, YYDKDF (reference sequence). CDR3: CATSRGDTLGTEAFF. In DNA, the CDR3 is TGTGCCACCAGCAGAGGGGACACCTTGGGGACTGAAGCTTTCTTT. Full variable domain (missing parts from reference TRBV15 and TRBJ1-1): DAMVIQNPRYQVTQFGKPVTLSCSQTLNHNVMYWYQQKSSQAPKLLFHYYDKDFNNEADTPDNFQSRRPNTSFCFLDIRSPGLGDTAMYLCATSRGDTLGTEAFFGQGTRLTVV.

The chain recombines TRBV7-9 with TRBJ2-2, with 10 bases aligning to TRBD2. Germline V CDR1 and CDR2: SEHNR, FQNEAQ (reference sequence). This CDR3 spans 15 amino acids. With 5 bases clipped from V and 7 bases from J, the junction kept 7 bases outside the gene matches. The CDR3 nucleotides read TGTGCCAGCAGCCTATCTAGCGGGAGCGTCGGGGAGCTGTTTTTT. This sequence encodes CASSLSSGSVGELFF. Combining the CDR3 with reference TRBV7-9 and TRBJ2-2 gives the whole variable domain DTGVSQNPRHKITKRGQNVTFRCDPISEHNRLYWYRQTLGQGPEFLTYFQNEAQLEKSRLLSDRFSAERPKGSFSTLEIQRTEQGDSAMYLCASSLSSGSVGELFFGEGSRLTVL.

This rearrangement joins TRBV24-1 to TRBJ2-7, with 9 nucleotides matching TRBD1. The junction had 10 bases not matched to a gene; V was cut back by 0 bases and J by 8 bases. The germline CDR1 and CDR2 sequences are KGHDR and SFDVKD. The CDR3 spans 16 residues. CDR3 in DNA: TGTGCCACCAGTGATTTGCCGCGGACAGGGGACCGCCAGCAGTACGTC. Translation: CATSDLPRTGDRQQYV.

This chain joins TRBV18 and TRBJ1-2; 7 nucleotides match TRBD1. Germline V gives CDR1 KGHSH, CDR2 LQKENI. CDR3 length equals 16 residues. V was clipped by 3 bases and J by 4 bases; unmatched bases: 11. The CDR3 region has the DNA TGTGCCAGCTCACCCGCGGGACAGTTTGGGCTCTATGGCTACACCTTC. Protein: CASSPAGQFGLYGYTF.

The chain recombines TRBV28 with TRBJ1-3, with D possibly being TRBD1 (5 bases). The CDR3 runs to 16 residues. The germline gives CDR1 MDHEN, CDR2 SYDVKM. The ends were cut back, 7 bases at V and 0 bases at J, with 16 bases in the middle. The CDR3 DNA reads TGTGCCAGCATCGATGGGGGGGGTAGCTCTGGAAACACCATATATTTT. Amino acid sequence: CASIDGGGSSGNTIYF.

The CDR3 sequence is CASTSLRDSPGGAFF. The CDR3 DNA sequence: TGTGCCAGCACCTCGCTCCGGGACAGCCCCGGAGGAGCTTTCTTT. V is TRBV5-6 and J is TRBJ1-1, with 7 bases that match TRBD1. CDR3 size: 15 residues. CDR1 and CDR2 from the germline V gene are SGHDT and YYEEEE. The junction had 18 bases not matched to a gene; V was cut back by 6 bases and J by 10 bases.

The count of this clone is one. This sequence joins TRBV19 and TRBJ2-1, with 9 nucleotides matching TRBD2. This CDR3 comprises 15 residues. V shed 3 bases, J shed 4 bases, and the junction held 4 bases outside the gene matches. The germline V gene encodes CDR1 LNHDA and CDR2 SQIVND (reference sequence). DNA for the CDR3: TGTGCCAGTAGTATGGTAGCGGGGGAGTACAATGAGCAGTTCTTC. It encodes CASSMVAGEYNEQFF.

The chain employs TRBV7-2 and TRBJ2-2, with D possibly being TRBD2 (5 bases). This CDR3 region has 17 residues. V was cut by 0 bases and J by 1 base, with 12 bases left in between. Germline CDR1 and CDR2: SGHTA and FQGNSA. This CDR3 is CASSLAPGSQNTGELFF. The CDR3 DNA reads TGTGCCAGCAGCTTAGCACCGGGGTCCCAGAACACCGGGGAGCTGTTTTTT.

The chain's CDR3 is CASSQERDSYEQYF. DNA for the CDR3: TGTGCCAGCAGCCAAGAAAGGGACAGCTACGAGCAGTACTTC. This chain connects TRBV4-2 to TRBJ2-7, with 7 bases that match TRBD1. J lost 3 bases, V lost 0 bases, and 2 bases had no gene match. This CDR3 is 14 amino acids long. Germline loops: CDR1 LGHNA, CDR2 YNFKEQ.

This sequence joins TRBV4-3 and TRBJ2-2; 7 bases align to TRBD2. Germline V gene data show CDR1 as LGHNA and CDR2 as YSLEER. V was clipped by 2 bases and J by 2 bases; unmatched bases: 5. The CDR3 runs 16 residues. CDR3 nucleotides: TGCGCCAGCAGCCAACTGAGGGACTATAACACCGGGGAGCTGTTTTTT. Its translation: CASSQLRDYNTGELFF.

In its sample, this clone was seen once. The chain is built from TRBV7-9 and TRBJ1-1, with D perhaps TRBD1 (5 bases). Germline V gene lookup returns CDR1 SEHNR and CDR2 FQNEAQ (reference sequence). The germline V and J ends were trimmed by 5 bases and 2 bases, with 9 bases remaining between them. This CDR3 has 13 residues. The chain's CDR3 is CASSRQPNTEAFF. CDR3 in DNA: TGTGCCAGCAGCCGACAGCCAAACACTGAAGCTTTCTTT.

In the case of this clone: The junction departs from the called germline gene at one end, perhaps through a read error. The rearrangement links TRBV7-7 to TRBJ1-1, with a tentative D call TRBD1 (6 bases). CDR1 is SSHAT and CDR2 is FNYEAQ in the germline V gene (reference sequence). This CDR3 is built from 13 residues. The CDR3, as DNA: TGTGCTAGCAGCCTGGACAGAAACACTGAAGCTTTCTTT. Protein: CASSLDRNTEAFF. The whole variable domain, remainder taken from reference TRBV7-7 and TRBJ1-1, is GAGVSQSPRYKVTKRGQDVTLRCDPISSHATLYWYQQALGQGPEFLTYFNYEAQPDKSGLPSDRFSAERPEGSISTLTIQRTEQRDSAMYRCASSLDRNTEAFFGQGTRLTVV.

This chain joins TRBV7-2 and TRBJ2-2, with 7 bases fitting TRBD2. Germline CDR1 SGHTA, CDR2 FQGNSA. The CDR3 is made up of 19 amino acids. J was trimmed by 2 bases and V by 7 bases; bases with no gene match: 19. CDR3 sequence (DNA): TGTGCCAGCACCCATGAATCGGGCGGGGGTTTCCAAAACACCGGGGAGCTGTTTTTT. Protein product: CASTHESGGGFQNTGELFF.

The chain recombines TRBV3-1 (or the pseudogene TRBV3-2) with TRBJ1-6; TRBD1 might be the D (5 bases). Germline loops: CDR1 LGHDT, CDR2 YNNKEL (reference sequence). The V end was cut by 4 bases, the J end by 14 bases, with 18 bases between. The CDR3 is 14 residues long. The CDR3 sequence is CASSLRDVGRTLHF. In DNA, the CDR3 is TGTGCCAGCAGCCTTCGGGACGTCGGGAGGACCCTCCACTTT.

The rearrangement uses TRBV19 and TRBJ1-5; D not certain. CDR3 size: 16 residues. The V and J ends lost 9 bases and 0 bases respectively, with 18 bases between them. Germline lookup yields CDR1 LNHDA and CDR2 SQIVND (reference sequence). The CDR3 nucleotides are TGTGCCAGCCTACCGGGAACAGAGCGTAGCAATCAGCCCCAGCATTTT. It encodes CASLPGTERSNQPQHF. The variable domain in full, with the rest retrieved from reference TRBV19 and TRBJ1-5, is DGGITQSPKYLFRKEGQNVTLSCEQNLNHDAMYWYRQDPGQGLRLIYYSQIVNDFQKGDIAEGYSVSREKKESFPLTVTSAQKNPTAFYLCASLPGTERSNQPQHFGDGTRLSIL.

The V and J genes are TRBV5-1 and TRBJ2-1, with no clear D. CDR3 length: 14 amino acids. Germline V lookup: CDR1 SGHRS, CDR2 YFSETQ. V lost 4 bases and J lost 5, with 13 bases in between. As DNA, the CDR3 is TGCGCCAGCAGCCCAGTTGCCCGCAACAATGAGCAGTTCTTC. Protein sequence: CASSPVARNNEQFF. The whole variable domain, remainder taken from reference TRBV5-1 and TRBJ2-1, is KAGVTQTPRYLIKTRGQQVTLSCSPISGHRSVSWYQQTPGQGLQFLFEYFSETQRNKGNFPGRFSGRQFSNSRSEMNVSTLELGDSALYLCASSPVARNNEQFFGPGTRLTVL.

In DNA form, the CDR3 reads TGTGCCAGCAGCCATGGGCATTCATTTCCTAACTATGGCTACACCTTC. It specifies CASSHGHSFPNYGYTF. The gene calls are TRBV5-5 and TRBJ1-2; D remains unclear. CDR1 is SGHKS, CDR2 YYEKEE, per germline (reference sequence). This CDR3 spans 16 amino acids. V was clipped by 4 bases and J by 0 bases, with 16 bases between them.

The genes are TRBV27 and TRBJ2-7; 9 bases agree with TRBD2. V was pared by 2 bases and J by 2 bases, with 4 bases of the junction left unmatched. From germline, CDR1 is MNHEY and CDR2 SMNVEV (reference sequence). This CDR3 region has 15 residues. The CDR3 DNA reads TGTGCCAGCAGTTTAAAGCCTAGCGGGACCTACGAGCAGTACGTC. This encodes CASSLKPSGTYEQYV.

The chain uses TRBV7-8 and TRBJ2-6; D might be TRBD1 (6 bases). The CDR3 is 19 amino acids. Trimming stripped 0 bases from V and 0 bases from J, with 15 bases between. The germline gives CDR1 SGHVS, CDR2 FQNEAQ. The CDR3, as DNA: TGTGCCAGCAGCTTAGCCCCTGACACAGGGCTCTCTGGGGCCAACGTCCTGACTTTC. The encoded protein is CASSLAPDTGLSGANVLTF. Full variable domain (outside the CDR3, taken from reference TRBV7-8 and TRBJ2-6): GAGVSQSPRYKVAKRGQDVALRCDPISGHVSLFWYQQALGQGPEFLTYFQNEAQLDKSGLPSDRFFAERPEGSVSTLKIQRTQQEDSAVYLCASSLAPDTGLSGANVLTFGAGSRLTVL.

This clone was picked up one time. This chain connects TRBV7-2 to TRBJ1-2; 7 positions match TRBD1. This CDR3 spans 14 amino acids. From germline, CDR1 is SGHTA and CDR2 FQGNSA. After removal of 6 bases from V and 4 bases from J, the junction contained 8 bases not matched to a gene. This CDR3 is CASRDRAEGYGYTF. CDR3 sequence (DNA): TGTGCCAGCAGAGACAGGGCAGAAGGCTATGGCTACACCTTC.

V gene TRBV27 combines with J gene TRBJ2-7; tentatively, D is TRBD1 (6 bases). Germline CDR1 MNHEY, CDR2 SMNVEV (reference sequence). The CDR3 runs 15 residues. The germline V and J ends were trimmed by 8 bases and 0 bases, with 17 bases remaining between them. The CDR3 DNA follows: TGTGCCAGCTCGAGACAGGCTAGGGGCTCCTACGAGCAGTACTTC. The encoded protein is CASSRQARGSYEQYF.

This clone was counted a single time. The chain employs TRBV19 and TRBJ1-2; 7 bases fit TRBD1. V trimming: 6 bases; J trimming: 8 bases; junction bases outside the gene matches: 18. The CDR3 sequence is 16 residues long. The germline CDR1 and CDR2 sequences are LNHDA and SQIVND (reference sequence). The CDR3 spells CASSESGQRRSLGYTF. The CDR3 DNA sequence: TGTGCCAGTAGCGAATCGGGACAGCGGCGTAGTTTAGGCTACACCTTC. The whole variable domain, filled in from reference TRBV19 and TRBJ1-2, reads DGGITQSPKYLFRKEGQNVTLSCEQNLNHDAMYWYRQDPGQGLRLIYYSQIVNDFQKGDIAEGYSVSREKKESFPLTVTSAQKNPTAFYLCASSESGQRRSLGYTFGSGTRLTVV.

The V and J genes are TRBV7-2 and TRBJ2-1; TRBD2 agrees at 10 bases. Trimming at V came to 3 bases and at J to 3 bases, leaving 2 bases not matched to a gene. The CDR3 has 15 amino acids. Germline-derived CDR1 and CDR2 are SGHTA and FQGNSA. The CDR3 bases are TGTGCCAGCAGCTTTTCTAGCGGGGGCTACAATGAGCAGTTCTTC. Its translation: CASSFSSGGYNEQFF.